The 31 T cell receptor beta chains in this list originate from one sample, sequenced in a study of response to subunit inactivated influenza vaccine. TCRdb fed the RT-PCR reads into MiXCR, producing one record per CDR3 protein. This sample has 450,000 to 500,000 distinct CDR3 sequences, with roughly 11% found just once. The starting material was PBMCs from blood, obtained about 6 weeks after vaccination. The receptor set was obtained from a man in his fifties who received an inactivated influenza vaccine.

The rearrangement uses TRBV20-1 and TRBJ2-5, with D maybe TRBD2 (7 bases). There are 14 residues in the CDR3. Between the trimmed V and J ends, which lost 5 bases and 4 bases, there was a span of 17 bases. Germline-derived CDR1 and CDR2 are DFQATT and SNEGSKA (reference sequence). CDR3 sequence reads: CSAPGAGARETQYF. DNA of the CDR3: TGCAGTGCTCCAGGGGCGGGGGCGAGAGAGACCCAGTACTTC.

V gene TRBV6-2 or TRBV6-3 combines with J gene TRBJ1-1; D not certain. The CDR3 is made up of 12 amino acids. Germline V gene data show CDR1 as MNHEY and CDR2 as SVGEGT. V lost 6 bases to trimming and J lost 5 bases, with 10 bases between them. Here the CDR3 reads CASRITETEAFF. The CDR3 bases are TGTGCCAGCAGGATAACAGAAACTGAAGCTTTCTTT.

This clonotype occurred many times. This rearrangement joins TRBV5-1 to TRBJ1-3, with a weak D call TRBD1 (5 bases). Germline V lookup: CDR1 SGHRS, CDR2 YFSETQ. Trimming stripped 0 bases from V and 0 bases from J, with 10 bases between. This CDR3 is 16 amino acids long. CDR3 coding DNA: TGCGCCAGCAGCTTGGGATACAGGAGCTCTGGAAACACCATATATTTT. Its protein product is CASSLGYRSSGNTIYF.

This clonotype was found a few times. The CDR3 DNA is TGTGCCAGCAGCCCGAGGGCACGGCTAGCGGACAATGAGCAGTTCTTC. It translates to CASSPRARLADNEQFF. The chain uses TRBV4-2 and TRBJ2-1; TRBD2 matches 7 bases. The CDR3 length is 16 residues. Germline CDR1 is LGHNA and CDR2 is YNFKEQ. Trimming at V came to 4 bases and at J to 5 bases, leaving 11 bases not matched to a gene.

The chain employs TRBV11-2 and TRBJ2-3; perhaps TRBD2 as D (6 bases). Germline V lookup: CDR1 SGHAT, CDR2 FQNNGV. This CDR3 has 15 residues. V lost 5 bases and J 5 bases, leaving 17 bases between the germline ends. The CDR3 here is CASSAGRTGGDTQYF. For the CDR3, the DNA is TGTGCCAGCAGCGCGGGGAGGACTGGTGGAGATACGCAGTATTTT.

This clonotype was observed a few times. The chain joins TRBV7-2 to TRBJ2-1, with TRBD2 matching over 8 bases. This CDR3 is built from 15 residues. V was clipped by 6 bases and J by 4 bases; unmatched bases: 8. The germline V gene has CDR1 SGHTA and CDR2 FQGNSA. The CDR3 DNA sequence: TGTGCCAGCAGAAGGTGGGCTAGCGGGTACAATGAGCAGTTCTTC. Translated: CASRRWASGYNEQFF.

This clonotype was observed a handful of times. The rearrangement joins TRBV2 to TRBJ2-1; D not resolved. V lost 10 bases to trimming and J lost 4 bases, with 14 bases between them. The germline gives CDR1 SNHLY, CDR2 FYNNEI. The CDR3 has 13 amino acids. The CDR3 sequence: CAKGSALYNEQFF. The CDR3 DNA sequence: TGTGCCAAGGGCTCAGCCCTTTACAATGAGCAGTTCTTC.

CDR3 sequence reads: CASSQQPGTGLIYGYTF. The CDR3 nucleotides are TGTGCCAGCAGCCAACAACCAGGGACAGGACTCATCTATGGCTACACCTTC. This rearrangement joins TRBV7-2 to TRBJ1-2; 8 nucleotides line up with TRBD1. This CDR3 is 17 amino acids long. The V and J ends lost 5 bases and 4 bases, in that order; junction bases with no gene match: 15. Germline CDR1 reads SGHTA; CDR2 reads FQGNSA.

There are a few counts of this clonotype. This chain connects TRBV11-2 to TRBJ2-7; 9 bases agree with TRBD2. The CDR3 is made up of 13 amino acids. Per germline, CDR1 SGHAT and CDR2 FQNNGV. Germline trimming cut 1 base from V and 7 bases from J; bases unmatched to any gene: 2. For the CDR3, the DNA is TGTGCCAGCAGCTTAGTAAGCGGGGGGGAGCAGTACTTC. It encodes CASSLVSGGEQYF.

This chain links TRBV4-2 with TRBJ2-3; no clear D. V was trimmed by 0 bases and J by 5 bases, leaving 6 bases between them. CDR1 is LGHNA and CDR2 is YNFKEQ in the germline V gene. There are 13 residues in the CDR3. The CDR3 sequence is CASSQERRDTQYF. CDR3 coding DNA: TGTGCCAGCAGCCAAGAGCGAAGAGATACGCAGTATTTT.

This clonotype was detected a few times. The gene calls are TRBV11-2 and TRBJ2-5; 9 positions match TRBD2. This CDR3 is 15 amino acids long. Germline V gives CDR1 SGHAT, CDR2 FQNNGV. The junction had 8 bases not matched to a gene; V was cut back by 4 bases and J by 5 bases. CDR3 nucleotide sequence: TGTGCCAGCAGCTACACGGCGGGGGGGCCGGAGACCCAGTACTTC. It yields the protein CASSYTAGGPETQYF.

This chain links TRBV20-1 with TRBJ2-1, with D possibly matching TRBD2 (5 bases). This CDR3 comprises 16 residues. V was cut by 0 bases and J by 2 bases, with 14 bases left in between. Germline values: CDR1 DFQATT, CDR2 SNEGSKA (reference sequence). CDR3 sequence reads: CSARDLGVNTYNEQFF. The CDR3 DNA follows: TGCAGTGCTAGAGATCTCGGGGTTAACACCTACAATGAGCAGTTCTTC.

Many counts were recorded for this clonotype. The CDR3 bases are TGCGCCAGCAGCAACCGGGGGAACACTGAAGCTTTCTTT. Amino acids: CASSNRGNTEAFF. The J gene is TRBJ1-1, the V gene TRBV5-1; D is undetermined. The V gene lost 4 bases and the J gene lost 1 base, with 8 bases spanning the gap. The CDR3 consists of 13 residues. Germline-derived CDR1 and CDR2 are SGHRS and YFSETQ.

On this clonotype itself: This may be a read error, as it is one base from a much larger clone. The chain is built from TRBV20-1 and TRBJ1-2, with TRBD1 matching 8 bases. From germline, CDR1 is DFQATT and CDR2 SNEGSKA (reference sequence). This CDR3 comprises 13 residues. The CDR3 region has the DNA TGCAGTGCTACCGACAGGGGATACTATGGCGACACCTTC. This translates into CSATDRGYYGDTF.

Ten or more counts support this clonotype. The chain joins TRBV15 to TRBJ2-7; D is possibly TRBD1 or TRBD2 (5 bases each). The V gene's germline CDR1 is LNHNV and CDR2 YYDKDF (reference sequence). Trimming shortened V by 1 base and J by 2 bases, and 15 bases separated the two germline ends. The CDR3 has 16 amino acids. The CDR3 protein is CATSRGVGMGPYEQYF. DNA of the CDR3: TGTGCCACCAGCAGAGGGGTCGGGATGGGACCCTACGAGCAGTACTTC.

The table lists this clonotype with a few counts. The chain recombines TRBV28 with TRBJ2-3; 15 bases are shared with TRBD2. This CDR3 has 17 residues. V dropped 6 bases and J dropped 6; count of bases not matched to a gene: 10. Germline lookup yields CDR1 MDHEN and CDR2 SYDVKM. CDR3 in amino acids: CASSLGLAGGPGDTQYF. The CDR3, as DNA: TGTGCCAGCAGCCTCGGACTAGCGGGGGGGCCTGGGGATACGCAGTATTTT.

The CDR3 loop reads CASSQVDSLVTQYF. CDR3 bases: TGTGCCAGCAGCCAAGTTGACAGTTTGGTGACCCAGTACTTC. The genes are TRBV14 and TRBJ2-5; TRBD1 might be the D (5 bases). Germline V gene lookup returns CDR1 SGHDN and CDR2 FVKESK. CDR3 length: 14 amino acids. Trimming removed 1 base at V and 7 bases at J, with 13 bases between.

This clonotype has only a few counts. The chain employs TRBV7-3 and TRBJ2-6, with D perhaps TRBD1 (6 bases). V was cut by 5 bases and J by 1 base, with 18 bases left in between. The germline gives CDR1 SGHTA, CDR2 FQGTGA. The CDR3 loop spans 18 amino acids. CDR3 amino acids: CASSPSSGQLSGANVLTF. The CDR3 DNA sequence: TGTGCCAGCAGCCCCTCCTCCGGACAGTTATCTGGGGCCAACGTCCTGACTTTC.

This clonotype appeared a few times. V usage is TRBV9 and J usage is TRBJ2-5, with 8 bases matching TRBD2. V gave up 2 bases and J gave up 5 bases; unmatched junction bases: 8. This CDR3 comprises 15 residues. CDR1 and CDR2 from the germline V gene are SGDLS and YYNGEE. The CDR3 sequence is CASSVSGDLSETQYF. CDR3 nucleotide sequence: TGTGCCAGCAGCGTTAGCGGGGACCTCTCTGAGACCCAGTACTTC.

The sample holds a few counts of this clonotype. This rearrangement joins TRBV12-3 or TRBV12-4 to TRBJ2-7; 8 bases are shared with TRBD1. This CDR3 has 15 amino acids. V trimming: 5 bases; J trimming: 4 bases; junction bases outside the gene matches: 10. Here the CDR3 reads CASSPATGGGYEQYF. The CDR3 region has the DNA TGTGCCAGCAGTCCGGCCACAGGGGGTGGGTACGAGCAGTACTTC.

The chain links TRBV27 to TRBJ2-7, with 9 bases lining up with TRBD1. Germline V gene lookup returns CDR1 MNHEY and CDR2 SMNVEV (reference sequence). This CDR3 contains 15 residues. V trimming: 5 bases; J trimming: 0 bases; junction bases outside the gene matches: 5. The CDR3 loop reads CASSVQTGGSYEQYF. CDR3 in DNA: TGTGCCAGCAGTGTACAGACAGGGGGCTCCTACGAGCAGTACTTC.

The chain combines TRBV4-2 with TRBJ2-6; either TRBD1 or TRBD2 may supply D (5 bases each). Deletions cut 3 bases from V and 1 base from J, with 13 bases between. Germline CDR1 reads LGHNA; CDR2 reads YNFKEQ. The CDR3 consists of 17 residues. DNA of the CDR3: TGTGCCAGCAGCCAGGACTGGACATGGTCTGGGGCCAACGTCCTGACTTTC. This encodes CASSQDWTWSGANVLTF.

The J gene is TRBJ1-6, the V gene TRBV7-3; perhaps TRBD1 as D (5 bases). Deletions cut 3 bases from V and 7 bases from J, with 10 bases between. Germline V gives CDR1 SGHTA, CDR2 FQGTGA. The CDR3 loop spans 14 amino acids. CDR3 sequence: CASSFSGKNSPLHF. CDR3 nucleotide sequence: TGTGCCAGCAGCTTTTCAGGGAAGAATTCACCCCTCCACTTT.

The rearrangement joins TRBV20-1 to TRBJ2-3; 7 nucleotides line up with TRBD2. Losses at the gene ends were 3 bases for V and 0 bases for J; bases not matched to a gene: 9. Germline CDR1 DFQATT, CDR2 SNEGSKA (reference sequence). CDR3 size: 16 residues. The CDR3 loop is CSASSYFSGSTDTQYF. The CDR3 region has the DNA TGCAGTGCTAGCTCTTATTTTAGCGGGAGCACAGATACGCAGTATTTT.

The chain recombines TRBV2 with TRBJ2-1; perhaps TRBD1 as D (6 bases). The CDR3 is made up of 17 amino acids. Trimming took off 6 bases at V and 1 base at J, with 19 bases between the two ends. The germline V gene has CDR1 SNHLY and CDR2 FYNNEI. The CDR3 reads CASRFGQLRESYNEQFF. CDR3 nucleotides: TGTGCCAGCAGATTTGGACAGCTGAGGGAGTCCTACAATGAGCAGTTCTTC.

This clonotype has just a few counts. The J gene is TRBJ1-6, the V gene TRBV12-3 or TRBV12-4, with D uncertain. The CDR3 covers 13 residues. The V and J ends lost 4 bases and 10 bases respectively, with 11 bases between them. CDR3 coding DNA: TGTGCCAGCAGTTCAAGGGTACAGTCACCCCTCCACTTT. This codes for CASSSRVQSPLHF.

V is TRBV11-2 and J is TRBJ2-1; 8 positions agree with TRBD2. This CDR3 is 19 amino acids long. Losses at the gene ends were 1 base for V and 6 bases for J; bases not matched to a gene: 17. Germline V gene data show CDR1 as SGHAT and CDR2 as FQNNGV. The CDR3 sequence is CASSLVREGGLDLVNEQFF. The CDR3, as DNA: TGTGCCAGCAGCTTAGTCCGGGAGGGGGGACTCGATCTGGTCAATGAGCAGTTCTTC.

The chain uses TRBV7-9 and TRBJ2-7; D not resolved. Per the germline V gene, CDR1 is SEHNR and CDR2 is FQNEAQ (reference sequence). Trimming took 3 bases from V and 8 from J, leaving 11 bases between them. This CDR3 has 12 amino acids. Here the CDR3 reads CASSLSKRKQYF. The CDR3 nucleotides are TGTGCCAGCAGCTTGTCCAAACGCAAGCAGTACTTC.

This clonotype has a count of ten or more. The V and J genes are TRBV10-3 and TRBJ1-2, with 7 nucleotides matching TRBD1. CDR1 is ENHRY, CDR2 SYGVKD, per germline. J was trimmed by 4 bases and V by 2 bases; bases with no gene match: 7. The CDR3 loop spans 15 amino acids. CDR3 residues: CAISEEFQGGYGYTF. The CDR3 DNA reads TGTGCCATCAGTGAGGAATTTCAGGGGGGCTATGGCTACACCTTC.

The chain is built from TRBV7-8 and TRBJ1-1, with TRBD1 matching over 7 bases. The CDR3 spans 13 residues. V shed 0 bases, J shed 7 bases, and the junction held 2 bases outside the gene matches. Looked up from germline, CDR1 is SGHVS and CDR2 is FQNEAQ. The CDR3 sequence: CASSLAGTDEAFF. DNA for the CDR3: TGTGCCAGCAGCTTAGCCGGGACAGATGAAGCTTTCTTT.

This clonotype came up many times. The V gene is TRBV12-3 or TRBV12-4, the J gene TRBJ2-3, with 10 positions matching TRBD2. The V gene end was trimmed by 6 bases and the J gene end by 0 bases; junction bases not matched to a gene: 3. CDR3 length: 15 amino acids. The CDR3 DNA reads as TGTGCCAGCAGAGGGACTAGCGCTAGCACAGATACGCAGTATTTT. Translating it yields CASRGTSASTDTQYF.